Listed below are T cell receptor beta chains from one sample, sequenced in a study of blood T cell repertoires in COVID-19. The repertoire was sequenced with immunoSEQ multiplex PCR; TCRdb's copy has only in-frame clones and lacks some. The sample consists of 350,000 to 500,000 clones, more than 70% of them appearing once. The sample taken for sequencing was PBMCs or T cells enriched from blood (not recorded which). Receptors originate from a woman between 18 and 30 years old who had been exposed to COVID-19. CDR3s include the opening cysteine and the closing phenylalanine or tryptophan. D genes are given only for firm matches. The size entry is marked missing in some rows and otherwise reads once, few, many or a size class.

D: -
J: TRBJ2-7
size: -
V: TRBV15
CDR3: CATSRDKTDLYEQYF
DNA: TGTGCCACCAGCAGAGATAAGACAGATCTCTACGAGCAGTACTTC

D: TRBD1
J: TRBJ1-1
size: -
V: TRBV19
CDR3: CASTRSGTGSMNTEAFF
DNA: TGTGCCAGTACCCGGTCCGGGACAGGGTCAATGAACACTGAAGCTTTCTTT

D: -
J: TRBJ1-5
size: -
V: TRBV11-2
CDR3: CASSLDSGQYYDAQHF
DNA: TGTGCCAGCAGCTTAGATTCTGGACAGTACTACGATGCCCAGCATTTT

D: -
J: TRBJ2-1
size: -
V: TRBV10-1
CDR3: CASSESRGISYNEQFF
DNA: TGCGCCAGCAGTGAGTCAAGGGGTATATCCTACAATGAGCAGTTCTTC

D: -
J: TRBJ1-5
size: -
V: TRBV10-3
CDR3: CAISANRDTNQPQHF
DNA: TGTGCCATCAGTGCTAACCGGGACACCAATCAGCCCCAGCATTTT

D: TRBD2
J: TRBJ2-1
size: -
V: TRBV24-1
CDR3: CATSDRSGGWEQFF
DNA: TGTGCCACCAGTGATCGCAGCGGGGGTTGGGAGCAGTTCTTC

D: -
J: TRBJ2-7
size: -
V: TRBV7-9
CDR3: CASSRPRQESYEQYF
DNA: TGTGCCAGCAGCCGTCCCCGACAGGAGTCCTACGAGCAGTACTTC

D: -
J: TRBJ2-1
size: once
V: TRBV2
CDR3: CASSEEALLGEQFF
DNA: TGTGCCAGCAGTGAAGAAGCTCTCCTTGGTGAGCAGTTCTTC

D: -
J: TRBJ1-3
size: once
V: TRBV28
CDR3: CASSSGSGYSGNTIYF
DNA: TGTGCCAGCAGCTCAGGGTCAGGGTACTCTGGAAACACCATATATTTT

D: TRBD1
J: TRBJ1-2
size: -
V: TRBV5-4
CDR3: CASSLGDRANYGYTF
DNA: TGTGCCAGCAGCTTGGGGGACAGGGCGAACTATGGCTACACCTTC

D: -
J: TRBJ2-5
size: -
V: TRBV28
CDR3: CASSLMESGQETQYF
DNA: TGTGCCAGCAGTTTAATGGAGTCAGGGCAAGAGACCCAGTACTTC

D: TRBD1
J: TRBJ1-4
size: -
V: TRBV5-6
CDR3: CASSITGGDEKLFF
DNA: TGTGCCAGCAGCATAACAGGGGGGGATGAAAAACTGTTTTTT

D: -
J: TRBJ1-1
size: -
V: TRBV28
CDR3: CASSFSQANTEAFF
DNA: TGTGCCAGCAGTTTCTCGCAGGCGAACACTGAAGCTTTCTTT

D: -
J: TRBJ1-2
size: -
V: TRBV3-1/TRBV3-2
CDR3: CASSLSILGGYTF
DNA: TGTGCCAGCAGCCTCTCGATATTGGGCGGCTACACCTTC

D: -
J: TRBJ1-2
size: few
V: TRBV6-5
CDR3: CASSSLGRRNYGYTF
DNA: TGTGCCAGCAGTTCATTGGGGAGGAGAAACTATGGCTACACCTTC

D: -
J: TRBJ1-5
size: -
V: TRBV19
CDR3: CASSTMGDNQPQHF
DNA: TGTGCCAGTAGTACTATGGGAGACAATCAGCCCCAGCATTTT

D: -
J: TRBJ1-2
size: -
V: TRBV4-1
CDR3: CASSQEPQTYYYGYTF
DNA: TGCGCCAGCAGCCAAGAGCCCCAGACATATTACTATGGCTACACCTTC

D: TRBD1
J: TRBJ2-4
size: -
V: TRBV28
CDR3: CASSWRRDRVNIQYF
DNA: TGTGCCAGCAGTTGGCGCCGGGACAGGGTGAACATTCAGTACTTC

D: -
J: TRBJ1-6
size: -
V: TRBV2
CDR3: CASSEAWGEGQPLHF
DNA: TGTGCCAGCAGTGAAGCATGGGGGGAAGGGCAACCCCTCCACTTT

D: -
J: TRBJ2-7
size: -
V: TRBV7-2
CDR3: CASSRDFDYEQYF
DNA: TGTGCCAGCAGTCGGGACTTCGACTACGAGCAGTACTTC

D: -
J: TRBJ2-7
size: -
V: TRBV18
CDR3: CASSRVGRSSYEQYF
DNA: TGTGCCAGCTCACGAGTTGGGAGAAGCTCCTACGAGCAGTACTTC